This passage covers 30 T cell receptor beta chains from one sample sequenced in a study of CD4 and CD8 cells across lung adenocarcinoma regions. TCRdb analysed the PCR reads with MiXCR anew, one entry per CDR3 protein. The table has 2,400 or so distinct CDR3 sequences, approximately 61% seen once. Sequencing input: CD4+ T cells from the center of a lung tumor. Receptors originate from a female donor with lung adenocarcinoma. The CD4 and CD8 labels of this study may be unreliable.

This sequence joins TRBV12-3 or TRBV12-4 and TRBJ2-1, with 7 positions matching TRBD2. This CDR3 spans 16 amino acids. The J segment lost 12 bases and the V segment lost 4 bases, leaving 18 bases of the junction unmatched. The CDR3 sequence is CASSYDTTATGGLQFF. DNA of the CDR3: TGTGCCAGCAGTTACGATACGACTGCGACGGGGGGATTGCAGTTCTTC.

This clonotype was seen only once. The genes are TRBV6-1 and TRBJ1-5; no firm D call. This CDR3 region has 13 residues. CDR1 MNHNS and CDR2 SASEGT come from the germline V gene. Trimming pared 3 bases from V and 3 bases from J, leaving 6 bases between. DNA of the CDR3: TGTGCCAGCAGTGATGGGTTCAATCAGCCCCAGCATTTT. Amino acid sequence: CASSDGFNQPQHF.

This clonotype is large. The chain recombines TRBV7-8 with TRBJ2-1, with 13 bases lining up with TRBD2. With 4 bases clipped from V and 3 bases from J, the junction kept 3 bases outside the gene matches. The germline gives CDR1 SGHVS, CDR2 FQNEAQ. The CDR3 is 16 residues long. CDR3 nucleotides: TGTGCCAGCAGCTGGGGACTAGCGGGGATCTACAATGAGCAGTTCTTC. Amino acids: CASSWGLAGIYNEQFF.

The CDR3 DNA is TGTGCCAGCAGCTTAGGGGATTATGGGGGCTACGAGCAGTACTTC. It yields the protein CASSLGDYGGYEQYF. The chain has TRBV7-2 and TRBJ2-5; D is tentatively TRBD1 or TRBD2 (5 bases each). The J call could be wrong; TRBJ2-7 is a better fit for the DNA end. Germline V lookup: CDR1 SGHTA, CDR2 FQGNSA. CDR3 length: 15 residues.

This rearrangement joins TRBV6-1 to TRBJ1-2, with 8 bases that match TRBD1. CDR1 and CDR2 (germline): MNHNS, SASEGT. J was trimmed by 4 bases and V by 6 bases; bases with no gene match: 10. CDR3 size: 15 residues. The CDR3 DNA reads TGTGCCAGCAGCCCAAGACAGGGGTGGAGCTATGGCTACACCTTC. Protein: CASSPRQGWSYGYTF.

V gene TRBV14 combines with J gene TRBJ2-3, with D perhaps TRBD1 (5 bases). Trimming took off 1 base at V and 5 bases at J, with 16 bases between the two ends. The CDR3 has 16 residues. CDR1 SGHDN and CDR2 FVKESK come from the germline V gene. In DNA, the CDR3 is TGTGCCAGCAGCCAAGGCACCATTCAAAGGGGAGATACGCAGTATTTT. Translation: CASSQGTIQRGDTQYF.

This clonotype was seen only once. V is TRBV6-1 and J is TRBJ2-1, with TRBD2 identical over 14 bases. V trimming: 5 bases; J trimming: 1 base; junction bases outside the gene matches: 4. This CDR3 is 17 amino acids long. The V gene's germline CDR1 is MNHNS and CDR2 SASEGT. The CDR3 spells CASSQGLAGASYNEQFF. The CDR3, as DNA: TGTGCCAGCAGTCAGGGACTAGCGGGAGCATCCTACAATGAGCAGTTCTTC.

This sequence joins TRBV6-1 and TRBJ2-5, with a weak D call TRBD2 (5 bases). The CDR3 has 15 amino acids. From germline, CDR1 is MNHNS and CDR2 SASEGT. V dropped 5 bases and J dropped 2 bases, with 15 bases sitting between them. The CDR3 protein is CASSPRADPQETQYF. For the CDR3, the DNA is TGTGCCAGCAGTCCCCGAGCGGACCCACAAGAGACCCAGTACTTC.

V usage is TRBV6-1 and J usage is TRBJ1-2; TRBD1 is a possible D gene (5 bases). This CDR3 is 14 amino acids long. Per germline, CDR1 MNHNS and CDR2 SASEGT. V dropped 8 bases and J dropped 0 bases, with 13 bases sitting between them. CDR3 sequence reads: CASFGAAANYGYTF. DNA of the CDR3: TGTGCCAGCTTTGGGGCAGCCGCTAACTATGGCTACACCTTC.

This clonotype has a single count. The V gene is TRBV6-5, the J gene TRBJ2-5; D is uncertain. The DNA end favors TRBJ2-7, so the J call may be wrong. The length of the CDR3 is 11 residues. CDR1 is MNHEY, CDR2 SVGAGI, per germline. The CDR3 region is CASSSDYEQYF. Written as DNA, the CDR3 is TGTGCCAGCAGTTCCGACTACGAGCAGTACTTC.

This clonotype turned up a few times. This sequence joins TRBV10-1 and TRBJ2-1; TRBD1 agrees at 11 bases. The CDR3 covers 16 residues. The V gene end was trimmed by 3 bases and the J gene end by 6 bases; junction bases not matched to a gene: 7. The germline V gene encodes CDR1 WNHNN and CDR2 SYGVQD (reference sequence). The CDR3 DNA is TGCGCCAGCAGTGATCTCGGACAGGGGGCTACCAATGAGCAGTTCTTC. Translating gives CASSDLGQGATNEQFF.

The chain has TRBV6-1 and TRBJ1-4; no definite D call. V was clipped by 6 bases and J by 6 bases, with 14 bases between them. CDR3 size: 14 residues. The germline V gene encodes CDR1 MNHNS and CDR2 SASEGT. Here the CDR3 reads CASRTRQEDEKLFF. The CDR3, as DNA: TGTGCCAGCAGGACCCGCCAGGAGGATGAAAAACTGTTTTTT.

CDR3 in DNA: TGTGCCAGCAGCAACACAGGGGGCTCCTACAATGAGCAGTTCTTC. Its translation: CASSNTGGSYNEQFF. V usage is TRBV6-1 and J usage is TRBJ2-1; TRBD1 matches 8 bases. Germline V CDR1 and CDR2: MNHNS, SASEGT. V lost 6 bases to trimming and J lost 0 bases; unmatched junction nucleotides: 4. This CDR3 has 15 residues.

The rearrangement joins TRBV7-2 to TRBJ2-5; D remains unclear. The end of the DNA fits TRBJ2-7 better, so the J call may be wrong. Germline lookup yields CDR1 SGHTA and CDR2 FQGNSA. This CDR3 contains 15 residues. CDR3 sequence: CASSLVSDPTYEQYF. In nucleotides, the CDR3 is TGTGCCAGCAGCTTAGTGTCGGACCCGACCTACGAGCAGTACTTC.

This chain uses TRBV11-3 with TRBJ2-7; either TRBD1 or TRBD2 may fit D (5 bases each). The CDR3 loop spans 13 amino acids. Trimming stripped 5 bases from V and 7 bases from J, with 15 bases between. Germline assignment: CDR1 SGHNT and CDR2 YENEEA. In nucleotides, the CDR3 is TGTGCCAGCAGCCCATCCGTAGAGGGGGAGCAGTACTTC. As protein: CASSPSVEGEQYF.

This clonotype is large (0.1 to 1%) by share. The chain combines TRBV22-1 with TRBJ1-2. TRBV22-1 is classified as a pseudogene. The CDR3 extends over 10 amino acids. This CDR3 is CLGIGRAHVF. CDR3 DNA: TGTCTTGGGATCGGAAGAGCACACGTCTTC.

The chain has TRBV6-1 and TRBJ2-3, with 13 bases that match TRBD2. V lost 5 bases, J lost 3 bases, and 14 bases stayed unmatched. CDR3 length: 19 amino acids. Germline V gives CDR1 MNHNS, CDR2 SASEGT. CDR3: CASSRRRTSGSDGTDTQYF. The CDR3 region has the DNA TGTGCCAGCAGTCGAAGAAGGACTAGCGGGAGTGACGGAACAGATACGCAGTATTTT.

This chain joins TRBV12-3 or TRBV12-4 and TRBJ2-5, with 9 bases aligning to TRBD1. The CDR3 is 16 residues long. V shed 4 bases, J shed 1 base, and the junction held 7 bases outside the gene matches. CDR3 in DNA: TGTGCCAGCAGTTCCCGGGACAGGGAGTCCCAAGAGACCCAGTACTTC. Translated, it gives CASSSRDRESQETQYF.

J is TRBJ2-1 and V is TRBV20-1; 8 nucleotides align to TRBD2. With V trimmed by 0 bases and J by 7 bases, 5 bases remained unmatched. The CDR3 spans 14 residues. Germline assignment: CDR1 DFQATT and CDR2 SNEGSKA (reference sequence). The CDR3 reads CSARDRASGNEQFF. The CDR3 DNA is TGCAGTGCTAGAGATAGGGCTAGCGGGAATGAGCAGTTCTTC.

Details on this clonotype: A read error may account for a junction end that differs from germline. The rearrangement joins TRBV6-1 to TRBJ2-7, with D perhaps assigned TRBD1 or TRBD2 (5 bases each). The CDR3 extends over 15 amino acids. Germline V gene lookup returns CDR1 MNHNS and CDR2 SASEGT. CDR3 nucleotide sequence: TGTGCCAGCAGTAAAGCTGGGGACGGCTCCTACGAGCAGTACTTC. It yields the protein CASSKAGDGSYEQYF.

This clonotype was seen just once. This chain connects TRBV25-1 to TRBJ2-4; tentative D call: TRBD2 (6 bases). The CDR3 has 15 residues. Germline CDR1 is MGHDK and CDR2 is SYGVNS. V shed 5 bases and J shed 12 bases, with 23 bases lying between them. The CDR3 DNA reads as TGTGCCAGCAGTTTGCGACCGGGAGCCAAAGACACTCAGTACTTC. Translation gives CASSLRPGAKDTQYF.

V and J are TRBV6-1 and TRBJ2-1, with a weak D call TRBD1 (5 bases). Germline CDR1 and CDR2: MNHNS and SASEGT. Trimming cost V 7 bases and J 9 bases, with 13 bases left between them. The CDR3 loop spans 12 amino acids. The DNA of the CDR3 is TGTGCCAGCAATCAGCAGGGTCGTGAGCAGTTCTTC. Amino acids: CASNQQGREQFF.

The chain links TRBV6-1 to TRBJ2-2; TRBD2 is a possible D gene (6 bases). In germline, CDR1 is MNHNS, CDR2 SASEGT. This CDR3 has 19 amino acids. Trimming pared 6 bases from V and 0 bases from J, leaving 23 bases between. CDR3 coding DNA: TGTGCCAGCAGGAAGGCCAAGGGGATCGGGGGTGCGAACACCGGGGAGCTGTTTTTT. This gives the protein CASRKAKGIGGANTGELFF.

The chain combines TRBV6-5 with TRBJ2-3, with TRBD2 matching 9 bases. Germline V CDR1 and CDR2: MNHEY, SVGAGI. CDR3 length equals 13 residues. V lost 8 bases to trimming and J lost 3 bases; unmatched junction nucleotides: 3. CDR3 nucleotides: TGTGCCAGCGTTAGCGGGAGAACAGATACGCAGTATTTT. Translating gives CASVSGRTDTQYF.

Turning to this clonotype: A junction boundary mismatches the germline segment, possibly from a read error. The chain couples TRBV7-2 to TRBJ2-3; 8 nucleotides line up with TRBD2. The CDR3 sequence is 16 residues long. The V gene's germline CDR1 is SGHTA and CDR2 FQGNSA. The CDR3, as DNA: TGTGCCAGCAGCGCCCGGGGGGGGGGAGGCAAAAACACGCAGTATTTC. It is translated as CASSARGGGGKNTQYF.

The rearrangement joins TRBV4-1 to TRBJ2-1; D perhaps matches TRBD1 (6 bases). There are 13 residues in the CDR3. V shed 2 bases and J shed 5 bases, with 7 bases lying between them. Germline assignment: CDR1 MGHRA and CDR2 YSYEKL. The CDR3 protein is CASSQTGHNEQFF. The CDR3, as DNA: TGCGCCAGCAGCCAAACAGGGCACAATGAGCAGTTCTTC.

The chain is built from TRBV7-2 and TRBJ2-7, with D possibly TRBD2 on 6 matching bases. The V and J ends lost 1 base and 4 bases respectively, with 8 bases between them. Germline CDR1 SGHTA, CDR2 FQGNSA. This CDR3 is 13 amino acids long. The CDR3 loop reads CASSLGGEYEQYF. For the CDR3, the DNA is TGTGCCAGCAGCTTAGGGGGGGAGTACGAGCAGTACTTC.

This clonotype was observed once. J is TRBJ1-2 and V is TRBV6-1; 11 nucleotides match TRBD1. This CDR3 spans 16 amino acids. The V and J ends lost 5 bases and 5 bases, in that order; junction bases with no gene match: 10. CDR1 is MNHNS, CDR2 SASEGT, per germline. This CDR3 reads CASSPAGQGAKYGYTF. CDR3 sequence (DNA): TGTGCCAGCAGTCCTGCCGGACAGGGGGCGAAGTATGGCTACACCTTC.

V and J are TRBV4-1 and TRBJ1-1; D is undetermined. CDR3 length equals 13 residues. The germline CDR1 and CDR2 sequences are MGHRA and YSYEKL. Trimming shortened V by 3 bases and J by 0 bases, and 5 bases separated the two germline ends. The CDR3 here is CASSHPLNTEAFF. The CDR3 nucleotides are TGCGCCAGCAGCCATCCCTTGAACACTGAAGCTTTCTTT.

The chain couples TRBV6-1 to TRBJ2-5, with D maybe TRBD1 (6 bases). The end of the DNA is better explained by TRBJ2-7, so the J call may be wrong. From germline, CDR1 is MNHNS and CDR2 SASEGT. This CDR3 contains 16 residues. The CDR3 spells CASSPTRQDLSYEQYF. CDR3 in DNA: TGTGCCAGCAGTCCCACCCGACAGGATCTCTCCTACGAGCAGTACTTC.